The T cell receptor (beta chain) under discussion was sequenced for a study of Graves' ophthalmopathy and Graves' hyperthyroidism. Study-level information: Researchers obtained peripheral blood at initial diagnosis, before any treatment had begun.

As regards this clonotype: A read error may be the cause here, since a much bigger clone is one base away.

Pregnancy or lactation, uncontrolled infections and other autoimmune diseases were grounds for excluding patients. The CDR3 spans 14 residues. The germline V and J ends were trimmed by 4 bases and 8 bases, with 17 bases remaining between them. Per the germline V gene, CDR1 is LGHDT and CDR2 is YNNKEL (reference sequence). Amplification from RNA transcripts yielded the TCR beta CDR3 regions. HTBI-primed RT-PCR formed the first round, and a multiplex PCR formed the second. TCRdb reprocessed the multiplex PCR reads with MiXCR, giving one entry per CDR3 protein. The table lists hundreds of thousands of distinct CDR3 sequences, 15% of them singletons, with roughly 7% in the top ten.

This receptor was obtained from a woman aged 18-29 years with stable Graves' hyperthyroidism. The chain uses TRBV3-1 and TRBJ1-2; the D is unclear. Sequencing was done on a sample of peripheral blood. CDR3 sequence (DNA): TGTGCCAGCAGCCGAGCGGAGGGATTTGGGGGCTACACCTTC. Encoded protein: CASSRAEGFGGYTF.